Sequencing of this T cell receptor (beta chain) was carried out in a study of T cells in Graves' hyperthyroidism and ophthalmopathy. From germline, CDR1 is SGHNT and CDR2 YENEEA. This CDR3 has 15 residues. V trimming: 2 bases; J trimming: 5 bases; junction bases outside the gene matches: 6. There are many counts of this clonotype. It was RNA transcripts that yielded the amplified TCR beta CDR3 regions. The HTBI set primed first-round TCR CDR3 RT-PCR. One entry per CDR3 protein results from TCRdb running MiXCR on the multiplex PCR reads. The sample contains around 340,000 distinct CDR3 sequences, 15% to 20% of which appear only once.

This TCR was sampled from a man aged 30 to 39 with Graves' hyperthyroidism. The J gene is TRBJ2-1, the V gene TRBV11-3, with 7 positions matching TRBD2. The sample consisted of blood. The CDR3 DNA follows: TGTGCCAGCAGCTTAAGAGCGGGAATTAACAATGAGCAGTTCTTC. Protein: CASSLRAGINNEQFF.